A selection of T cell receptor beta chains follows, all from one sample in a study of cytomegalovirus exposure and HLA in healthy donors. TCRdb's table, derived via immunoSEQ multiplex PCR, lists solely in-frame clones and lacks some. This sample has 150,000 or so clones, with 70% to 75% found just once. The source material was PBMCs. These receptors all stem from a male donor in good health and CMV-seronegative. CDR3s include the opening cysteine and the closing phenylalanine or tryptophan. Fields, in order: D gene, clone size, J gene, V gene, CDR3 protein, CDR3 DNA. The D gene is left open where the match is weak. Not all rows give a size; the values are once, few, many and, for expanded clones, a class.

D: TRBD1; size: -; J: TRBJ1-2; V: TRBV4-3; CDR3: CASSQVWGMGQLFYGYTF; DNA: TGCGCCAGCAGCCAGGTTTGGGGCATGGGACAGCTCTTCTATGGCTACACCTTC
D: -; size: -; J: TRBJ1-2; V: TRBV5-4; CDR3: CASSPTLVVASGYTF; DNA: TGTGCCAGCAGCCCCACGCTTGTAGTAGCTTCTGGCTACACCTTC
D: TRBD2; size: -; J: TRBJ2-3; V: TRBV7-2; CDR3: CASSSRLAGAITDTQYF; DNA: TGTGCCAGCAGCTCGAGACTAGCGGGGGCAATCACAGATACGCAGTATTTT
D: -; size: -; J: TRBJ1-2; V: TRBV9; CDR3: CASSVDGVANYGYTF; DNA: TGTGCCAGCAGCGTAGACGGGGTAGCTAACTATGGCTACACCTTC
D: TRBD2; size: -; J: TRBJ2-5; V: TRBV28; CDR3: CASSFRLAGEETQYF; DNA: TGTGCCAGCAGTTTTAGACTAGCGGGGGAAGAGACCCAGTACTTC
D: -; size: -; J: TRBJ2-1; V: TRBV7-2; CDR3: CASSSGPLRNEQFF; DNA: TGTGCCAGCAGCTCGGGTCCTCTACGCAATGAGCAGTTCTTC
D: TRBD1; size: -; J: TRBJ1-6; V: TRBV14; CDR3: CASSQDSRRQGVSSYNSPLHF; DNA: TGTGCCAGCAGCCAAGATAGCCGCCGACAGGGGGTGAGCTCCTATAATTCACCCCTCCACTTT
D: -; size: few; J: TRBJ1-1; V: TRBV10-3; CDR3: CAISEPLGVPGGTEAFF; DNA: TGTGCCATCAGTGAGCCATTGGGTGTACCGGGGGGCACTGAAGCTTTCTTT
D: TRBD1; size: once; J: TRBJ1-2; V: TRBV18; CDR3: CASRTGVRANYGYTF; DNA: TGTGCCAGCCGAACAGGGGTACGAGCTAACTATGGCTACACCTTC
D: TRBD1; size: -; J: TRBJ1-5; V: TRBV4-1; CDR3: CASNQDPGQDNQPQHF; DNA: TGCGCCAGCAACCAAGATCCCGGACAGGACAATCAGCCCCAGCATTTT
D: -; size: few; J: TRBJ1-2; V: TRBV2; CDR3: CASRRQTNYGYTF; DNA: TGTGCCAGCAGGAGACAGACCAACTATGGCTACACCTTC
D: -; size: -; J: TRBJ1-4; V: TRBV7-9; CDR3: CASNQSGEEKLFF; DNA: TGTGCCAGCAACCAATCAGGGGAGGAAAAACTGTTTTTT
D: -; size: -; J: TRBJ2-1; V: TRBV19; CDR3: CASSITRSEQFF; DNA: TGTGCCAGTAGTATCACTAGAAGTGAGCAGTTCTTC
D: -; size: -; J: TRBJ2-5; V: TRBV15; CDR3: CATSRVAQGRQETQYF; DNA: TGTGCCACCAGCAGAGTAGCACAGGGTCGACAAGAGACCCAGTACTTC
D: TRBD1; size: -; J: TRBJ1-2; V: TRBV7-3; CDR3: CASSTSGGASGYTF; DNA: TGTGCCAGCAGCACATCAGGGGGCGCGTCTGGCTACACCTTC
D: -; size: -; J: TRBJ1-4; V: TRBV7-2; CDR3: CASSLGGAREKLFF; DNA: TGTGCCAGCAGCTTGGGGGGGGCGCGTGAAAAACTGTTTTTT
D: -; size: few; J: TRBJ1-4; V: TRBV5-8; CDR3: CASSLGAAGEKLFF; DNA: TGTGCCAGCAGCTTGGGGGCAGCGGGTGAAAAACTGTTTTTT
D: TRBD1; size: -; J: TRBJ1-6; V: TRBV5-1; CDR3: CASGPGGNSPLHF; DNA: TGCGCCAGTGGGCCAGGGGGGAATTCACCCCTCCACTTT
D: TRBD1; size: -; J: TRBJ2-5; V: TRBV27; CDR3: CASSLLGTGDVTQYF; DNA: TGTGCCAGCAGTTTATTGGGGACAGGGGACGTGACCCAGTACTTC
D: -; size: few; J: TRBJ2-1; V: TRBV9; CDR3: CASSLYSGGMRYEQFF; DNA: TGTGCCAGCAGCCTTTACTCTGGAGGGATGAGGTATGAGCAGTTCTTC
D: TRBD2; size: -; J: TRBJ2-1; V: TRBV4-2; CDR3: CASSQGLAGRYNEQFF; DNA: TGTGCCAGCAGCCAAGGACTAGCGGGTCGCTACAATGAGCAGTTCTTC
D: TRBD1; size: -; J: TRBJ2-7; V: TRBV2; CDR3: CASSASYDRGPYEQYF; DNA: TGTGCCAGCAGTGCCTCCTATGACAGGGGACCTTACGAGCAGTACTTC
D: -; size: -; J: TRBJ2-5; V: TRBV10-3; CDR3: CAISESDMQETQYF; DNA: TGTGCCATCAGTGAGTCGGACATGCAGGAGACCCAGTACTTC
D: -; size: -; J: TRBJ2-7; V: TRBV30; CDR3: CAWSVRGFEQYF; DNA: TGTGCCTGGAGTGTACGGGGTTTCGAGCAGTACTTC
D: -; size: -; J: TRBJ2-1; V: TRBV5-8; CDR3: CASSILRHSYNEQFF; DNA: TGTGCCAGCAGCATTCTAAGACACTCCTACAATGAGCAGTTCTTC
D: -; size: -; J: TRBJ1-4; V: TRBV19; CDR3: CASSRGAAENEKLFF; DNA: TGTGCCTCGAGTCGGGGGGCAGCCGAAAATGAAAAACTGTTTTTT
D: -; size: -; J: TRBJ2-5; V: TRBV6-5; CDR3: CASRRGRGETQYF; DNA: TGTGCCAGCAGGAGGGGGAGGGGAGAGACCCAGTACTTC
D: -; size: few; J: TRBJ1-4; V: TRBV23-1; CDR3: CASSQAQLNEKLFF; DNA: TGCGCCAGCAGTCAAGCACAGCTCAATGAAAAACTGTTTTTT
D: TRBD1; size: -; J: TRBJ1-3; V: TRBV19; CDR3: CASSGPRTGSGNTIYF; DNA: TGTGCCAGTAGTGGCCCTCGGACAGGGTCTGGAAACACCATATATTTT
D: -; size: -; J: TRBJ2-1; V: TRBV5-6; CDR3: CASPAGGWRREGCNEQFF; DNA: TGTGCCAGCCCTGCGGGTGGGTGGCGGCGGGAAGGTTGCAATGAGCAGTTCTTC
D: TRBD1; size: -; J: TRBJ1-1; V: TRBV11-2; CDR3: CASSLIQGARSTEAFF; DNA: TGTGCCAGCAGCTTAATACAGGGGGCGCGTAGCACTGAAGCTTTCTTT
D: -; size: few; J: TRBJ2-1; V: TRBV28; CDR3: CASSSPRVRRIDEQFF; DNA: TGTGCCAGCAGTTCCCCCCGTGTCCGGAGGATCGATGAGCAGTTCTTC
D: TRBD2; size: once; J: TRBJ2-3; V: TRBV28; CDR3: CASGHYGTSGDTDTQYF; DNA: TGTGCCAGCGGGCATTACGGGACTAGCGGGGACACAGATACGCAGTATTTT
D: TRBD2; size: -; J: TRBJ2-5; V: TRBV28; CDR3: CASSPPGGSETQYF; DNA: TGTGCCAGCAGTCCCCCGGGAGGGTCTGAGACCCAGTACTTC
D: TRBD1; size: few; J: TRBJ1-5; V: TRBV2; CDR3: CASSDQGAGQPQHF; DNA: TGTGCCAGCAGTGATCAGGGGGCAGGACAGCCCCAGCATTTT
D: TRBD2; size: -; J: TRBJ2-3; V: TRBV9; CDR3: CASSVGLAGSRTDTQYF; DNA: TGTGCCAGCAGCGTAGGGCTAGCGGGGTCCCGCACAGATACGCAGTATTTT
D: -; size: -; J: TRBJ2-7; V: TRBV5-8; CDR3: CASSRSTGHYEQYF; DNA: TGTGCCAGCAGTCGATCGACAGGCCATTACGAGCAGTACTTC
D: TRBD2; size: -; J: TRBJ2-1; V: TRBV7-9; CDR3: CASSFTLAGEGGSYNEQFF; DNA: TGTGCCAGCAGCTTTACGCTAGCGGGAGAGGGGGGATCCTACAATGAGCAGTTCTTC
D: -; size: -; J: TRBJ2-2; V: TRBV5-5; CDR3: CASSLDLLTNTGELFF; DNA: TGTGCCAGCAGCTTGGATTTGCTAACGAACACCGGGGAGCTGTTTTTT
D: -; size: -; J: TRBJ2-5; V: TRBV19; CDR3: CASTDTETQYF; DNA: TGTGCCAGTACTGACACCGAGACCCAGTACTTC
D: TRBD2; size: -; J: TRBJ2-3; V: TRBV19; CDR3: CASSIGQLAGRTDTQYF; DNA: TGTGCCAGTAGTATAGGTCAACTAGCGGGACGCACAGATACGCAGTATTTT
D: TRBD2; size: -; J: TRBJ2-1; V: TRBV13; CDR3: CASSWRPSGPDLGNYNEQFF; DNA: TGTGCCAGCAGCTGGAGGCCTAGCGGTCCTGACCTGGGAAATTACAATGAGCAGTTCTTC
D: -; size: -; J: TRBJ1-2; V: TRBV9; CDR3: CASAERQLQDGYGYTF; DNA: TGTGCCAGCGCAGAGAGACAACTCCAAGACGGTTATGGCTACACCTTC
D: TRBD2; size: -; J: TRBJ2-1; V: TRBV11-1; CDR3: CASSPGTSGIFYEQFF; DNA: TGTGCCAGCAGCCCCGGGACTAGCGGGATTTTCTATGAGCAGTTCTTC
D: TRBD2; size: -; J: TRBJ2-3; V: TRBV6-5; CDR3: CASSLSGSVLDTQYF; DNA: TGTGCCAGCAGTCTTAGCGGGAGTGTCCTAGATACGCAGTATTTT
D: -; size: -; J: TRBJ1-6; V: TRBV6-6; CDR3: CASSPDMSSYNSPLHF; DNA: TGTGCCAGCAGTCCCGATATGAGCTCCTATAATTCACCCCTCCACTTT
D: TRBD1; size: -; J: TRBJ1-4; V: TRBV14; CDR3: CASSQRLGTGPNEKLFF; DNA: TGTGCCAGCAGCCAACGCCTCGGGACAGGGCCTAATGAAAAACTGTTTTTT
D: TRBD2; size: few; J: TRBJ2-1; V: TRBV29-1; CDR3: CSVEDPAGGVYNEQFF; DNA: TGCAGCGTTGAAGATCCAGCGGGGGGGGTATACAATGAGCAGTTCTTC
D: TRBD1; size: -; J: TRBJ1-1; V: TRBV7-9; CDR3: CASSGGQAGTEAFF; DNA: TGTGCCAGCAGCGGAGGACAGGCGGGGACTGAAGCTTTCTTT
D: -; size: -; J: TRBJ1-1; V: TRBV15; CDR3: CATSRDPPPRGGGNTEAFF; DNA: TGTGCCACCAGCAGAGACCCCCCACCGAGGGGGGGAGGGAACACTGAAGCTTTCTTT